Presented here are 22 T cell receptor beta chains from one specimen sequenced in a study of cytomegalovirus exposure and HLA in healthy donors. Assay: immunoSEQ multiplex PCR; the TCRdb copy retains only in-frame clones and omits some. The sample includes around 180,000 clones, 84% seen only once; the top ten take 6% to 9%. The material sequenced was PBMCs. The source of these receptors is a young man in good health and CMV-seropositive.

Worth noting for this clone: Within the sample, other DNA sequences also encode this same CDR3. The V gene is TRBV5-6, the J gene TRBJ2-7; the D gene is possibly TRBD1 (6 bases). CDR3 length: 13 residues. Germline V lookup: CDR1 SGHDT, CDR2 YYEEEE. Trimming stripped 3 bases from V and 3 bases from J, with 10 bases between. The CDR3 DNA is TGTGCCAGCAGCTCTACAGGGCGCTACGAGCAGTACTTC. This translates into CASSSTGRYEQYF.

The V and J genes are TRBV29-1 and TRBJ2-2, with unresolved D. The CDR3 consists of 12 residues. The V end lost 3 bases, the J end lost 5 bases, and 7 bases lay between the germline ends. Germline assignment: CDR1 SQVTM and CDR2 ANQGSEA. The CDR3 loop is CSVDRKTGELFF. As DNA, the CDR3 is TGCAGCGTTGACAGAAAGACCGGGGAGCTGTTTTTT.

This clone was detected once. This chain links TRBV4-2 with TRBJ2-2, with 10 nucleotides matching TRBD2. V lost 4 bases to trimming and J lost 5 bases; unmatched junction nucleotides: 4. Germline V gene sequence: CDR1 LGHNA, CDR2 YNFKEQ. The CDR3 runs to 15 residues. CDR3 loop: CASSRTTSGTGELFF. For the CDR3, the DNA is TGTGCCAGCAGCCGAACGACTAGCGGGACCGGGGAGCTGTTTTTT.

V is TRBV10-3 and J is TRBJ2-3, with 8 positions matching TRBD2. The CDR3 length is 14 residues. V shed 7 bases and J 2 bases; nucleotides not matched to a gene: 5. The germline V gene has CDR1 ENHRY and CDR2 SYGVKD. CDR3 sequence: CAITGAGATDTQYF. CDR3 nucleotides: TGTGCCATCACAGGAGCGGGAGCCACAGATACGCAGTATTTT.

The genes are TRBV5-6 and TRBJ2-4; tentative D call: TRBD2 (7 bases). The length of the CDR3 is 16 residues. Trimming took 4 bases from V and 6 from J, leaving 20 bases between them. Germline-derived CDR1 and CDR2 are SGHDT and YYEEEE. DNA of the CDR3: TGTGCCAGCAGCCCGGAACTTGGGGGGGCGCGAAACATTCAGTACTTC. Protein product: CASSPELGGARNIQYF.

The chain has TRBV10-3 and TRBJ1-4; possibly TRBD1 for D (5 bases). Germline V gene data show CDR1 as ENHRY and CDR2 as SYGVKD. V was pared by 0 bases and J by 8 bases, with 19 bases between. CDR3 length equals 17 residues. DNA of the CDR3: TGTGCCATCAGTGAGTCGGGACTTGGGGAGCCAGAGGAAAAACTGTTTTTT. This gives the protein CAISESGLGEPEEKLFF.

This chain connects TRBV7-9 to TRBJ2-1, with TRBD2 identical over 8 bases. Looked up from germline, CDR1 is SEHNR and CDR2 is FQNEAQ (reference sequence). CDR3 size: 17 residues. The J segment lost 0 bases and the V segment lost 4 bases, leaving 8 bases of the junction unmatched. CDR3 nucleotide sequence: TGTGCCAGCAGCTGGCCGCCAACTAGCGGCTCCTACAATGAGCAGTTCTTC. This encodes CASSWPPTSGSYNEQFF.

The genes are TRBV27 and TRBJ2-7; 10 positions match TRBD2. The CDR3 length is 13 residues. The trim removed 8 bases at V and 5 bases at J, leaving 6 bases unmatched. Germline V gene sequence: CDR1 MNHEY, CDR2 SMNVEV (reference sequence). CDR3 bases: TGTGCCAGCTTGGATAGCGGGAGGAACGAGCAGTACTTC. Its protein is CASLDSGRNEQYF.

This sequence joins TRBV28 and TRBJ2-7, with TRBD1 identical over 8 bases. Germline CDR1 MDHEN, CDR2 SYDVKM. The CDR3 has 15 amino acids. V lost 1 base to trimming and J lost 6 bases; unmatched junction nucleotides: 8. CDR3 loop: CASSLSRTGLGEQYF. The DNA for the CDR3 is TGTGCCAGCAGTTTATCACGGACAGGGCTGGGCGAGCAGTACTTC.

The CDR3 sequence: CSFRTGGMDTEAFF. CDR3 DNA sequence: TGCAGCTTCCGGACAGGGGGCATGGACACTGAAGCTTTCTTT. V and J are TRBV29-1 and TRBJ1-1; 11 nucleotides line up with TRBD1. Per germline, CDR1 SQVTM and CDR2 ANQGSEA. The CDR3 spans 14 residues. Unmatched junction bases numbered 8, after V lost 8 bases and J lost 3 bases.

The gene calls are TRBV5-6 and TRBJ2-4; tentatively, D is TRBD1 (5 bases). The ends were cut back, 4 bases at V and 1 base at J, with 9 bases in the middle. Germline CDR1 and CDR2: SGHDT and YYEEEE. The CDR3 length is 14 residues. The CDR3 DNA sequence: TGTGCCAGCAGCCCACCAGGGGCCAAAAACATTCAGTACTTC. Protein sequence: CASSPPGAKNIQYF.

The rearrangement uses TRBV10-1 and TRBJ2-7; the match to TRBD2 covers 7 bases. The CDR3 totals 13 residues. Germline CDR1 and CDR2: WNHNN and SYGVQD (reference sequence). V dropped 6 bases and J dropped 5; count of bases not matched to a gene: 7. The CDR3 loop reads CASRRTRAHEQYF. CDR3 bases: TGCGCCAGCAGACGGACTAGAGCCCACGAGCAGTACTTC.

The count of this clone is one. The chain joins TRBV1 to TRBJ2-7; the DNA was not compared with TRBD1, the D call given in the table. TRBV1 is a pseudogene segment. CDR3 length: 17 amino acids. The CDR3 protein is CTSSQDVAGTGGYEQYF. The CDR3 bases are TGCACCAGCAGCCAAGATGTTGCCGGGACAGGGGGCTACGAGCAGTACTTC.

The V call is TRBV6-5, the J call TRBJ1-1; D remains unclear. The CDR3 loop spans 16 amino acids. The V and J ends lost 4 bases and 4 bases respectively, with 19 bases between them. CDR1 is MNHEY, CDR2 SVGAGI, per germline. DNA for the CDR3: TGTGCCAGCAGTTCCCTGGGCGACCCGGGAAGCACTGAAGCTTTCTTT. Residues: CASSSLGDPGSTEAFF.

The rearrangement uses TRBV4-3 and TRBJ2-2; D remains ambiguous. The ends were cut back, 0 bases at V and 4 bases at J, with 9 bases in the middle. The CDR3 is 15 residues long. Looked up from germline, CDR1 is LGHNA and CDR2 is YSLEER. The CDR3 spells CASSQDRFSTGELFF. CDR3 DNA: TGCGCCAGCAGCCAAGACCGGTTTAGCACCGGGGAGCTGTTTTTT.

The chain couples TRBV4-2 to TRBJ1-2; D gene unclear. Trimming pared 1 base from V and 7 bases from J, leaving 16 bases between. Looked up from germline, CDR1 is LGHNA and CDR2 is YNFKEQ. The CDR3 is 15 residues long. This CDR3 is CASSQATDPGVGYTF. CDR3 DNA: TGTGCCAGCAGCCAAGCCACGGATCCGGGAGTTGGCTACACCTTC.

The chain recombines TRBV6-1 with TRBJ2-2, with TRBD1 matching 8 bases. Trimming took 4 bases from V and 4 from J; bases not matched to a gene: 2. CDR3 length: 14 amino acids. CDR1 and CDR2 from the germline V gene are MNHNS and SASEGT. CDR3 protein: CASSGTGFTGELFF. The CDR3 coding sequence is TGTGCCAGCAGTGGGACAGGGTTCACCGGGGAGCTGTTTTTT.

This clone is a singleton in its sample. This chain connects TRBV6-6 to TRBJ2-5; 8 bases fit TRBD1. Germline V CDR1 and CDR2: MNHNY, SVGAGI (reference sequence). The CDR3 is 14 residues long. V was clipped by 0 bases and J by 5 bases; unmatched bases: 2. The CDR3 coding sequence is TGTGCCAGCAGTTACTCCAGGACAGGGGAGACCCAGTACTTC. It codes for CASSYSRTGETQYF.

The rearrangement uses TRBV4-2 and TRBJ2-2; D is perhaps TRBD1 (5 bases). The CDR3 is 16 residues long. Looked up from germline, CDR1 is LGHNA and CDR2 is YNFKEQ. The V end lost 0 bases, the J end lost 4 bases, and 12 bases lay between the germline ends. CDR3 region: CASSQDGKGITGELFF. Here the CDR3 DNA reads TGTGCCAGCAGCCAAGATGGCAAGGGGATCACCGGGGAGCTGTTTTTT.

This chain joins TRBV28 and TRBJ1-2; D not certain. Germline loops: CDR1 MDHEN, CDR2 SYDVKM. CDR3 length equals 18 residues. Trimming left V 2 bases short and J 3 bases short, with 22 bases between. In DNA, the CDR3 is TGTGCCAGCAGTTTAGGAATACCGGACTCCTACCCCCACTATGGCTACACCTTC. Translation gives CASSLGIPDSYPHYGYTF.

The table lists this clone with a few counts. This chain joins TRBV13 and TRBJ2-7; D not resolved. CDR3 length: 15 amino acids. Germline assignment: CDR1 PRHDT and CDR2 FYEKMQ (reference sequence). V was pared by 0 bases and J by 5 bases, with 14 bases between. CDR3 loop: CASSLGTYGFNEQYF. The CDR3 nucleotides read TGTGCCAGCAGCTTAGGGACATACGGTTTCAACGAGCAGTACTTC.

The chain joins TRBV5-6 to TRBJ2-1; D perhaps matches TRBD2 (6 bases). V was pared by 2 bases and J by 2 bases, with 14 bases between. The CDR3 consists of 16 residues. CDR1 is SGHDT and CDR2 is YYEEEE in the germline V gene. CDR3 nucleotides: TGTGCCAGCAGCTTATACCGGGACTTAGCCTACAATGAGCAGTTCTTC. This encodes CASSLYRDLAYNEQFF.